This T cell receptor beta chain was sequenced for a study of cytomegalovirus exposure and HLA in healthy donors. General study findings and limits: TCR beta V- and J-gene trimming was later associated with a missense DCLRE1C variant.

The PCR had 60 Vbeta and 13 Jbeta primers. Original methodology: In a later analysis, the count reached 80 million or so unique TCR beta chains, with roughly 11 million shared. This table comes from immunoSEQ multiplex PCR, and its TCRdb copy is limited to in-frame clones, with some not included. Clonal size and the V and J genes are those of that table, whereas D and trimming came from the DNA. Among 130,000 or so clones, 61% were seen once, and the ten largest hold about 1.8%. V was pared by 0 bases and J by 5 bases, with 5 bases of the junction left unmatched. Germline lookup yields CDR1 SGHVS and CDR2 FNYEAQ. The CDR3 is 15 amino acids. There are a few counts of this clone. Its matching antigen is unknown. Unrecorded immune exposures were likely, despite nominal health at sampling.

This sequence originates from a male donor in good health and CMV-seronegative. The chain uses TRBV7-6 and TRBJ2-5; TRBD2 matches at 8 bases. Sequencing was done on a sample of PBMCs. The CDR3 loop reads CASSLAPGGRETQYF. The CDR3 coding sequence is TGTGCCAGCAGCTTAGCCCCGGGGGGGCGGGAGACCCAGTACTTC.